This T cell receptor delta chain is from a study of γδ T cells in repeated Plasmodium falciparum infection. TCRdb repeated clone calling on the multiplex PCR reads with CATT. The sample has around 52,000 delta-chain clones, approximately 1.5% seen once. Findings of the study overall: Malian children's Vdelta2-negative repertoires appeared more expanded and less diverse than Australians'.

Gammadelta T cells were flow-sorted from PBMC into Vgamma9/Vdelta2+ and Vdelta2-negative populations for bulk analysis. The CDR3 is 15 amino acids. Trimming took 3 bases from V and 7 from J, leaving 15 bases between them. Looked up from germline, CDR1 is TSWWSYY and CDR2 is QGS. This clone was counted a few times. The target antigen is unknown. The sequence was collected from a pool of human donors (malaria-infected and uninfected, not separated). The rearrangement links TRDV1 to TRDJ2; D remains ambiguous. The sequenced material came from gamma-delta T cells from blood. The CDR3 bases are TGTGCTCTTGGGGACGGCTCCGGATCGATAGCACAACTCTTCTTT. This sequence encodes CALGDGSGSIAQLFF.